What follows describes a single T cell receptor beta chain. Its antigen is as yet unknown. Germline assignment: CDR1 ENHRY and CDR2 SYGVKD. CDR3 length: 14 residues. Trimming removed 6 bases from V and 2 bases from J; junction bases left unmatched: 7. This sample was included in a study of cytomegalovirus exposure and HLA in healthy donors. Study-level findings and limits: Follow-up analysis later connected one missense variant in DCLRE1C with trimming of TCR beta V- and J-genes.

The PCR had 60 Vbeta and 13 Jbeta primers. Profiled with immunoSEQ multiplex PCR; TCRdb holds only in-frame clones, not every one. The table records over 90,000 clones, roughly 79% of them present only once. Source material: PBMCs. This clonotype was obtained from a woman aged 70-85 years in good health and CMV-seropositive. The chain joins TRBV10-3 to TRBJ2-7; TRBD1 agrees at 7 bases. The CDR3 DNA sequence: TGTGCCATCAGCCCCGGGCAGGGGGCCTACGAGCAGTACTTC. Encoded protein: CAISPGQGAYEQYF.